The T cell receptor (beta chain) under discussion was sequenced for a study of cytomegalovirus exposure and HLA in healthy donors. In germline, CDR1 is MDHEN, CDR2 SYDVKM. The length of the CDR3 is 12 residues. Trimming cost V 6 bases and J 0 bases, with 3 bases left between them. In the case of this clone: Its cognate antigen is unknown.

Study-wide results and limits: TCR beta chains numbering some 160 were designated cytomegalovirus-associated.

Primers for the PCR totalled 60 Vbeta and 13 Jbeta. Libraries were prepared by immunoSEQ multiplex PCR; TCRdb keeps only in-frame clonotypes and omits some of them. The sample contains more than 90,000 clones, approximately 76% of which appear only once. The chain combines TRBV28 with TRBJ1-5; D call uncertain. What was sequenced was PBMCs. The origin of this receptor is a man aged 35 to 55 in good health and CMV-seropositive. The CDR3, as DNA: TGTGCCAGCAGCAATAGCAATCAGCCCCAGCATTTT. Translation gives CASSNSNQPQHF.